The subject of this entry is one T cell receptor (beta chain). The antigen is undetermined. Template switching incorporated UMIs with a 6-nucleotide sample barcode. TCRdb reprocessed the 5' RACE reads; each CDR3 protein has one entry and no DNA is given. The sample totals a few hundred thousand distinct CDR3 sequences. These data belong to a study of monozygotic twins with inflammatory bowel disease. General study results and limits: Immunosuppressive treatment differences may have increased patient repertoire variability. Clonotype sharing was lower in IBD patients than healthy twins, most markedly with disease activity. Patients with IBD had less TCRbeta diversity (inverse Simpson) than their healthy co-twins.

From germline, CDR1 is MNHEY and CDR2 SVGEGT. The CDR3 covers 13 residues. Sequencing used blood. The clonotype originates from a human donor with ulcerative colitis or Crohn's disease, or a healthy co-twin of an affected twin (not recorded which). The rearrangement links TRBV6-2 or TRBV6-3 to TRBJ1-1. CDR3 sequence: CASSYRGHTEAFF.